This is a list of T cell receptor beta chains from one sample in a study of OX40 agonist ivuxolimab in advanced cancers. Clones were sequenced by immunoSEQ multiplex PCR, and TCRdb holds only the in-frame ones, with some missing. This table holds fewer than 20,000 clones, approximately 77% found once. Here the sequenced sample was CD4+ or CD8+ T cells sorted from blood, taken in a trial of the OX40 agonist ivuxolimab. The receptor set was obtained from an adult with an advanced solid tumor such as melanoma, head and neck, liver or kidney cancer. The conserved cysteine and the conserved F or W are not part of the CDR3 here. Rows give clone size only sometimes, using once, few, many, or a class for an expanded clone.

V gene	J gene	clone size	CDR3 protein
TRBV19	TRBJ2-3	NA	ASSAFGTHTDTQY
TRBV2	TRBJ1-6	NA	ASSGVPLPLH
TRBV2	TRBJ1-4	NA	ASTGRGSGNEKLF
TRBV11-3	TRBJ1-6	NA	ASSLSQTSPLH
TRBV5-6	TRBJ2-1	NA	ASSRLQGFYNEQF
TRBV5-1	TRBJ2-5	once	ASSSIGGALIAETQY
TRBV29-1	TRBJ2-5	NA	SVLILDGRETQY
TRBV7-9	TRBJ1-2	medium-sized	ASSLLTAYYGYT
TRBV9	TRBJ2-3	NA	ASSVGRGPPDTQY
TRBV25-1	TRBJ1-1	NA	ASSDMVGLIYTEAF
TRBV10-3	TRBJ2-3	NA	AISDWTSGAQDTQY
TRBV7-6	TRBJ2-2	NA	ASSPSKNTGELF
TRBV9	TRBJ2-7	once	ASSVGGGRALYEQY
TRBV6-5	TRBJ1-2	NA	ASSYSPGGPFYGYT
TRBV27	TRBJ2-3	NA	ASSLSSRGYSEMTDTQY
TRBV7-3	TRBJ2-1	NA	ASSLRQGARNEQF
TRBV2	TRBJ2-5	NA	ASSLQETQY
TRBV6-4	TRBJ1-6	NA	ASSETGVLNSPLH
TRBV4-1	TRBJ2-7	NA	ASSQEWTDTYEQY
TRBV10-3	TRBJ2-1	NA	AISEPRGRDKSSSSYNEQF
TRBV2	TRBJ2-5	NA	ASSGQQETQY
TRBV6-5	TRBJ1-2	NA	ASSYSPVYDGYT
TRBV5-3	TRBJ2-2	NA	ARSRYMDPRSTGELF
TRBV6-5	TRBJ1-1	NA	ASSYTLRGVNTEAF
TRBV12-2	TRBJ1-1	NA	ASRFDQGTEAF
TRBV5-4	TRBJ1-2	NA	ASSLGGAGYT
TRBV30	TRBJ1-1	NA	AWSMGPNTEAF
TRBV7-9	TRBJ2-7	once	ASSFLPYEQY
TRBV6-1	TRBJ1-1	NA	ASSEGEGHTEAF
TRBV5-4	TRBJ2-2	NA	ASSFRPGRPTGELF
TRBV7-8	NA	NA	ASSLGGVDEQY
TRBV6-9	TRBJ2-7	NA	ASSYGAGGVYEQY
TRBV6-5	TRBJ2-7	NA	ASSYSNDLGEQY
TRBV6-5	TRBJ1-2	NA	ASSQLEGQGLGYT
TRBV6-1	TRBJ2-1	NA	ASSEASGGGPVNEQF
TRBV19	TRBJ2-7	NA	ASSIRRSTPGEQY
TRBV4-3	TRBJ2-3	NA	ASSQDSLRTDTQY
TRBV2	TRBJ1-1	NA	ASSLGDPYTEAF
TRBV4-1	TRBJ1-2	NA	ASSQEPQGFGYT
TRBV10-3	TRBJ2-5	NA	AIRKGFQETQY
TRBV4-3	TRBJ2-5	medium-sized	ASSRRTPGETQY
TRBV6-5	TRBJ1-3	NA	ASSYSIQGAGNTIY
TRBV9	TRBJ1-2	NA	ASSGEPGEDGYT
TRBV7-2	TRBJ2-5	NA	ASSFALQETQY
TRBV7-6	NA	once	ASSLEGSTYEQY
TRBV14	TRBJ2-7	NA	ASSQVHEQY
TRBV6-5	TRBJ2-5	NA	ASSYVWGGQETQY
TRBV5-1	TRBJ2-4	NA	ASSLDWAEGNIQY
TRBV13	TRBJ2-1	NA	ASTSSSYNEQF
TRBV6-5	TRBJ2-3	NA	ASSYSSTDTQY
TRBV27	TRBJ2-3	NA	ASSPPTGNPLDTQY
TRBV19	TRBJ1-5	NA	ASNPWVGDSNQPQH